These 19 T cell receptor beta chains were sequenced from one sample in a study of T-cell memory formation after mild COVID-19. Each CDR3 protein is one row after TCRdb ran MiXCR on the 5' RACE reads. Of some 270,000 distinct CDR3 sequences in the sample, 15% were seen once. Source material: PBMCs or a T cell subset sorted from them (not recorded which). The receptor set was obtained from an adult woman who had mild COVID-19 (a few samples of this study predate the infection). Cell type and time point are not known.

This clonotype was seen more than once but under ten times. The genes are TRBV12-3 or TRBV12-4 and TRBJ2-1; D remains unclear. The CDR3 is made up of 13 amino acids. V shed 1 base and J shed 6 bases, with 7 bases lying between them. The CDR3 DNA reads TGTGCCAGCAGTTTAGGTCCGTTCAATGAGCAGTTCTTC. This encodes CASSLGPFNEQFF.

This clonotype was seen at least ten times. V and J are TRBV4-2 and TRBJ2-6; D ambiguous. Trimming removed 2 bases at V and 4 bases at J, with 15 bases between. Germline V CDR1 and CDR2: LGHNA, YNFKEQ. The CDR3 sequence is 17 residues long. The CDR3 loop reads CASSQTLGTSGANVLTF. CDR3 coding DNA: TGTGCCAGCAGCCAAACCCTAGGAACCTCGGGGGCCAACGTCCTGACTTTC.

The rearrangement links TRBV5-1 to TRBJ2-3, with 7 bases fitting TRBD2. The V and J ends lost 6 bases and 4 bases, in that order; junction bases with no gene match: 11. This CDR3 is 15 amino acids long. Germline CDR1 SGHRS, CDR2 YFSETQ. The CDR3 region is CASMGGPGRPDTQYF. The DNA for the CDR3 is TGCGCCAGCATGGGAGGGCCAGGGAGGCCAGATACGCAGTATTTT. Drawing the rest from reference TRBV5-1 and TRBJ2-3, the complete variable domain is KAGVTQTPRYLIKTRGQQVTLSCSPISGHRSVSWYQQTPGQGLQFLFEYFSETQRNKGNFPGRFSGRQFSNSRSEMNVSTLELGDSALYLCASMGGPGRPDTQYFGPGTRLTVL.

V usage is TRBV4-2 and J usage is TRBJ1-2; 11 nucleotides match TRBD1. J was trimmed by 4 bases and V by 3 bases; bases with no gene match: 7. Germline-derived CDR1 and CDR2 are LGHNA and YNFKEQ. The CDR3 length is 16 residues. The CDR3 loop is CASSHPGQGVSYGYTF. DNA of the CDR3: TGTGCCAGCAGCCATCCGGGACAGGGGGTTTCCTATGGCTACACCTTC.

To note about this clonotype: A junction boundary mismatches the germline segment, possibly from a read error. The rearrangement joins TRBV29-1 to TRBJ1-5, with no clear D. Germline V gene lookup returns CDR1 SQVTM and CDR2 ANQGSEA. This CDR3 is built from 12 residues. The CDR3 protein is CGVGQGNQPQHF. For the CDR3, the DNA is TGCGGCGTTGGGCAGGGCAATCAGCCCCAGCATTTT.

This clonotype occurred many times. The genes are TRBV12-3 or TRBV12-4 and TRBJ1-1, with D unresolved. The CDR3 length is 15 residues. V lost 5 bases to trimming and J lost 0 bases, with 13 bases between them. In nucleotides, the CDR3 is TGTGCCAGCAGTCCCCAACAGCCTCTGAACACTGAAGCTTTCTTT. This translates into CASSPQQPLNTEAFF.

This clonotype was observed many times. This chain connects TRBV7-2 to TRBJ2-7; tentatively, D is TRBD2 (5 bases). V lost 4 bases and J 4 bases, leaving 11 bases between the germline ends. The CDR3 has 13 amino acids. CDR1 and CDR2 (germline): SGHTA, FQGNSA. The CDR3, as DNA: TGTGCCAGCAGCTCGCGAGGGCATTACGAGCAGTACTTC. Translating it yields CASSSRGHYEQYF.

The chain has TRBV6-2 or TRBV6-3 and TRBJ2-1; a weak D match, TRBD2 (6 bases). V shed 5 bases and J shed 7 bases, with 12 bases lying between them. The CDR3 has 13 residues. The germline V gene encodes CDR1 MNHEY and CDR2 SVGEGT. This chain's CDR3 is CASSILARNEQFF. Written as DNA, the CDR3 is TGTGCCAGCAGTATACTAGCTCGTAATGAGCAGTTCTTC.

V is TRBV4-1 and J is TRBJ2-3, with TRBD2 matching over 7 bases. The CDR3 spans 16 residues. J lost 1 base, V lost 0 bases, and 4 bases had no gene match. Germline-derived CDR1 and CDR2 are MGHRA and YSYEKL. In DNA, the CDR3 is TGCGCCAGCAGCCAAGATAGGGCGGGGGGCACAGATACGCAGTATTTT. It codes for CASSQDRAGGTDTQYF.

This rearrangement joins TRBV18 to TRBJ2-3; D is perhaps TRBD1 (6 bases). Between the trimmed V and J ends, which lost 4 bases and 5 bases, there was a span of 16 bases. The length of the CDR3 is 15 residues. The germline V gene encodes CDR1 KGHSH and CDR2 LQKENI. The CDR3 region is CASSRREVGGDTQYF. The DNA for the CDR3 is TGTGCCAGCTCACGTCGGGAAGTAGGGGGAGATACGCAGTATTTT.

The sample holds one count of this clonotype. The J gene is TRBJ2-1, the V gene TRBV7-2; 8 bases map to TRBD1. Trimming took 5 bases from V and 9 from J; bases not matched to a gene: 9. The CDR3 has 14 residues. Germline CDR1 SGHTA, CDR2 FQGNSA. The CDR3 reads CASSHGQGAFEQFF. The DNA of the CDR3 is TGTGCCAGCAGCCACGGACAGGGCGCATTTGAGCAGTTCTTC.

At least ten counts were recorded for this clonotype. The V gene is TRBV5-1, the J gene TRBJ1-2; 9 nucleotides align to TRBD1. The CDR3 has 14 amino acids. CDR1 is SGHRS and CDR2 is YFSETQ in the germline V gene. Unmatched junction bases numbered 4, after V lost 0 bases and J lost 7 bases. CDR3 coding DNA: TGCGCCAGCAGCTTGGACCACAGGGGGCCTGGCTACACCTTC. Translation: CASSLDHRGPGYTF.

The chain joins TRBV14 to TRBJ1-2, with 9 bases lining up with TRBD1. CDR1 and CDR2 from the germline V gene are SGHDN and FVKESK. The CDR3 sequence is 15 residues long. V lost 2 bases and J lost 5; bases outside the gene matches: 6. The chain's CDR3 is CASSQNSGTGYGYTF. The CDR3 bases are TGTGCCAGCAGCCAAAACTCAGGGACAGGGTATGGCTACACCTTC.

The chain uses TRBV11-3 and TRBJ2-5; TRBD1 matches at 8 bases. This CDR3 is 13 amino acids long. Trimming cost V 2 bases and J 5 bases; bases outside gene matches: 1. Germline V gene sequence: CDR1 SGHNT, CDR2 YENEEA. The CDR3 is CASSLYRGETQYF. The CDR3 bases are TGTGCCAGCAGCTTATACAGGGGGGAGACCCAGTACTTC.

The rearrangement joins TRBV4-2 to TRBJ2-3; D might be TRBD2 (5 bases). The CDR3 runs 17 residues. Between the trimmed V and J ends, which lost 4 bases and 6 bases, there was a span of 23 bases. CDR1 and CDR2 from the germline V gene are LGHNA and YNFKEQ. The CDR3 DNA follows: TGTGCCAGCAGCCCAACCTCGGGGTTCGGCGGAGTGGATACGCAGTATTTT. Its protein product is CASSPTSGFGGVDTQYF.

The sample holds many counts of this clonotype. The V and J genes are TRBV5-1 and TRBJ2-3, with D perhaps TRBD1 (6 bases). This CDR3 spans 16 amino acids. With 4 bases removed from V and 0 bases from J, the gap between germline ends came to 15 bases. Per germline, CDR1 SGHRS and CDR2 YFSETQ. The CDR3 loop is CASSLGQQASTDTQYF. The CDR3 DNA reads as TGCGCCAGCAGCCTCGGACAGCAAGCTAGCACAGATACGCAGTATTTT.

This clonotype showed up many times. The chain combines TRBV5-1 with TRBJ2-1; 9 bases line up with TRBD1. The V segment lost 4 bases and the J segment 4 bases; nucleotides outside the gene matches: 3. This CDR3 spans 14 amino acids. Germline values: CDR1 SGHRS, CDR2 YFSETQ. Here the CDR3 reads CASSRDRAYNEQFF. CDR3 DNA sequence: TGCGCCAGCAGCCGGGACAGGGCTTACAATGAGCAGTTCTTC. The full variable domain, rest sourced from reference TRBV5-1 and TRBJ2-1, is KAGVTQTPRYLIKTRGQQVTLSCSPISGHRSVSWYQQTPGQGLQFLFEYFSETQRNKGNFPGRFSGRQFSNSRSEMNVSTLELGDSALYLCASSRDRAYNEQFFGPGTRLTVL.

This clonotype has just a few counts. V is TRBV2 and J is TRBJ2-3; either TRBD1 or TRBD2 may fit D (5 bases each). Germline loops: CDR1 SNHLY, CDR2 FYNNEI. This CDR3 has 14 amino acids. V gave up 6 bases and J gave up 8 bases, with 18 bases separating them. Written as DNA, the CDR3 is TGTGCCAGCAGCGACACTCGGGACCGCTCTACGCAGTATTTT. It encodes CASSDTRDRSTQYF.

This clonotype was recorded a few times. DNA for the CDR3: TGTGCCAGCAGCACCAGGACGGTGAACACTGAAGCTTTCTTT. Translated, it gives CASSTRTVNTEAFF. This chain connects TRBV5-5 to TRBJ1-1; D not resolved. Germline CDR1 reads SGHKS; CDR2 reads YYEKEE (reference sequence). This CDR3 region has 14 residues. Trimming left V 4 bases short and J 0 bases short, with 10 bases between.